Sequencing of this T cell receptor (beta chain) was carried out in a study of blood T cell repertoires in COVID-19. At the level of the study: Acute and convalescent COVID-19 specimens originated in the United States, Italy and Spain. T cells, B-cell-depleted T cells, or PBMCs supplied cDNA or gDNA.

Authors' processing steps: Nucleated cell counts were estimated from reference gene primer amplification. Clones were sequenced by immunoSEQ multiplex PCR, and TCRdb holds only the in-frame ones, with some missing. D and trimming were read from the DNA, whereas the V and J calls and clone size are those reported in that table. The sample lists over 150,000 clones, under 80% seen once, with around 12% in the top ten. The V gene's germline CDR1 is KGHSH and CDR2 LQKENI. Trimming removed 2 bases at V and 2 bases at J, with 13 bases between. The CDR3 extends over 15 amino acids. The sample consisted of peripheral blood. This rearrangement joins TRBV18 to TRBJ2-7; no clear D. This TCR came from a woman in her forties or fifties with acute or convalescent COVID-19. CDR3 region: CASSPTDGGPYEQYF. The CDR3 DNA is TGTGCCAGCTCACCAACGGATGGTGGGCCCTACGAGCAGTACTTC. The full variable domain, its missing parts supplied by reference TRBV18 and TRBJ2-7, is NAGVMQNPRHLVRRRGQEARLRCSPMKGHSHVYWYRQLPEEGLKFMVYLQKENIIDESGMPKERFSAEFPKEGPSILRIQQVVRGDSAAYFCASSPTDGGPYEQYFGPGTRLTVT.